The rows below give T cell receptor beta chains drawn from one sample of a study of T cell responses to AZD1222 COVID-19 vaccine. Method: immunoSEQ multiplex PCR; TCRdb's copy keeps in-frame clones and lacks some. The data contain some 120,000 clones, 88% of them singletons. The sequencing used peripheral blood, collected on day 0 of AZD1222 vaccination. The receptors originated from an adult in good health. Each CDR3 is given with its conserved first and last residue. D genes are given only for firm matches. Not every row has a clone size; where given, it reads once, few, many or a size class.

TRBJ1-3,NA,TRBV6-2/TRBV6-3,NA,TGTGCCAGCAGTTACTCGGGGGCAGTATGGAGCACCATATATTTT,CASSYSGAVWSTIYF
TRBJ1-4,NA,TRBV3-1/TRBV3-2,NA,TGTGCCAGCAGCCAAGAACTCCCAGATGAAAAACTGTTTTTT,CASSQELPDEKLFF
TRBJ1-3,NA,TRBV2,NA,TGTGCCAGCAGTGCTGGGGGGCTTGGAAACACCATATATTTT,CASSAGGLGNTIYF
TRBJ1-2,TRBD1,TRBV6-5,NA,TGTGCCAGCACTACCGGGACAGCCAACTATGGCTACACCTTC,CASTTGTANYGYTF
TRBJ1-1,NA,TRBV9,NA,TGTGCCAGCAGCGTAGGCGGGGTGAACACTGAAGCTTTCTTT,CASSVGGVNTEAFF
TRBJ1-1,TRBD1,TRBV11-2,NA,TGTGCCAGCAGACCGGGACAGGTGAACACTGAAGCTTTCTTT,CASRPGQVNTEAFF
TRBJ1-1,NA,TRBV3-1/TRBV3-2,NA,TGTGCCAGCAGCCCATCTGGAGGGAGGAACACTGAAGCTTTCTTT,CASSPSGGRNTEAFF
TRBJ1-2,NA,TRBV5-3,NA,TGTGCCAGAAGCTTCCGGGACAAGAACTATGGCTACACCTTC,CARSFRDKNYGYTF
TRBJ1-3,NA,TRBV19,few,TGTGCCGCCGAGGGGGTCACGAACACCATATATTTT,CAAEGVTNTIYF
TRBJ2-1,NA,TRBV7-3,few,TGTGCCAGCAGCCCGACCGGGACCCTCAATGAGCAGTTCTTC,CASSPTGTLNEQFF
TRBJ1-4,NA,TRBV9,NA,TGTGCCAGCAGCGTAGGGGAGACGGGCGGCGAAAAACTGTTTTTT,CASSVGETGGEKLFF
TRBJ1-5,NA,TRBV10-2,NA,TGCGCCAGCAGTGAGGCGCGAGTGAATCAGCCCCAGCATTTT,CASSEARVNQPQHF
TRBJ1-4,NA,TRBV25-1,once,TGTGCCAGCAGTGAATATAAGGGGAATACGGTAAAACTGTTTTTT,CASSEYKGNTVKLFF
TRBJ2-2,TRBD2,TRBV5-1,NA,TGCGCCAGCAGGGGGACTACGAACACCGGGGAGCTGTTTTTT,CASRGTTNTGELFF
TRBJ2-7,NA,TRBV6-4,NA,TGTGCCAGCAGTCAACTAGTACAGGGCCCGACCTACGAGCAGTACTTC,CASSQLVQGPTYEQYF
TRBJ2-1,NA,TRBV29-1,NA,TGCAGCGTTTGGGTTCGTGGCTACAATGAGCAGTTCTTC,CSVWVRGYNEQFF
TRBJ1-2,NA,TRBV7-9,NA,TGTGCCAGCAGCTTAATGCAAGGTGGCTACACCTTC,CASSLMQGGYTF
TRBJ2-7,NA,TRBV7-9,NA,TGTGCCAGCAGCACGCTGGACAGCTACGAGCAGTACTTC,CASSTLDSYEQYF
TRBJ2-7,NA,TRBV4-1,NA,TGCGCCAGCAGCCCAACAGGATCCGAGCAGTACTTC,CASSPTGSEQYF
TRBJ2-3,NA,TRBV3-1/TRBV3-2,NA,TGTGCCAGCAGCAGGCGACCTAGCACAGATACGCAGTATTTT,CASSRRPSTDTQYF
TRBJ2-3,NA,TRBV11-2,NA,TGTGCCAGCAGCCCAGGTACCCCCACAGATACGCAGTATTTT,CASSPGTPTDTQYF
TRBJ2-7,NA,TRBV5-1,once,TGCGCCAGCAAATTGGGTGGAAGGGGTATTGACGAGCAGTACTTC,CASKLGGRGIDEQYF
TRBJ1-5,TRBD1,TRBV6-5,NA,TGTGCCAGCAGCACCACAGGGGGCGGTCAGCCCCAGCATTTT,CASSTTGGGQPQHF
TRBJ2-5,TRBD2,TRBV2,NA,TGTGCCAGCAGTGGCCAGACTAGCGGGGGGAGTCAAGAGACCCAGTACTTC,CASSGQTSGGSQETQYF
TRBJ1-1,NA,TRBV24-1,NA,TGTGCCACCAGTGATTTTGTGGCAGGGAGGAACACTGAAGCTTTCTTT,CATSDFVAGRNTEAFF
TRBJ1-6,NA,TRBV27,NA,TGTGCCAGCCGCCGGAATCCGGGCTTCTATAATTCACCCCTCCACTTT,CASRRNPGFYNSPLHF
TRBJ2-7,TRBD1,TRBV18,once,TGTGCCAGCTCGCACGACAGGGTGTCCTACGAGCAGTACTTC,CASSHDRVSYEQYF
TRBJ1-3,NA,TRBV5-1,NA,TGCGCCAGCAGCGTAGCGAGGGCCGGCCCTGGAAACACCATATATTTT,CASSVARAGPGNTIYF
TRBJ1-5,TRBD1,TRBV6-6,NA,TGTGCCAGCAGCTGGGACAGGGGGGCGCCCCAGCATTTT,CASSWDRGAPQHF
TRBJ1-1,NA,TRBV19,NA,TGTGCCAGTAGTATAGCCAGGGGAGGTCGTATGAACACTGAAGCTTTCTTT,CASSIARGGRMNTEAFF
TRBJ2-1,NA,TRBV6-5,once,TGTGCCAGCAGCCTCAGGGCTGCTCCTTACAATGAGCAGTTCTTC,CASSLRAAPYNEQFF
TRBJ1-1,NA,TRBV28,NA,TGTGCCAGCAGTTTGGGCAGGGACCGGGGTGAAGCTTTCTTT,CASSLGRDRGEAFF
TRBJ1-5,TRBD1,TRBV28,NA,TGTGCCAGCAGTTTATCAGGGGGTGGGAGCAATCAGCCCCAGCATTTT,CASSLSGGGSNQPQHF
TRBJ2-3,NA,TRBV11-2,NA,TGTGCCAGCAATAAGTTGGGCGTCGGGAGTACAGATACGCAGTATTTT,CASNKLGVGSTDTQYF
TRBJ2-5,NA,TRBV5-3,NA,TGTGCCAGAAGCTTGTACTTGGAGGGCCCTGGGGAGACCCAGTACTTC,CARSLYLEGPGETQYF
TRBJ2-5,NA,TRBV2,NA,TGTGCCAGCATCCCCCGGGGGAATCCCCAGGGGACCCAGTACTTC,CASIPRGNPQGTQYF
TRBJ2-1,TRBD2,TRBV4-3,NA,TGCGCCAGCAGCCAACAACTAGCGGGAGTAGGCAATGAGCAGTTCTTC,CASSQQLAGVGNEQFF
TRBJ2-3,NA,TRBV9,NA,TGTGCCAGCAGCACCACACCCCAGGATGGATCGCAGTATTTT,CASSTTPQDGSQYF
TRBJ2-5,NA,TRBV14,NA,TGTGCCAGCAGCCAGGAGTCGAGGGAGACCCAGTACTTC,CASSQESRETQYF
TRBJ2-3,NA,TRBV20-1,NA,TGCAGTGCTAGTGTCGTGGTACAGTTCGGAGATACGCAGTATTTT,CSASVVVQFGDTQYF
TRBJ2-7,TRBD2,TRBV2,NA,TGTGCCAGCAGTGCTAGCGGGAGGGCCGTGTCCCACGAGCAGTACTTC,CASSASGRAVSHEQYF
TRBJ1-2,NA,TRBV5-6,NA,TGTGCCAGCAGCCGGAGGAGGGGCCGGCTGTCGGGCTATGGCTACACCTTC,CASSRRRGRLSGYGYTF
TRBJ2-3,TRBD2,TRBV28,once,TGTGCCAGCAGTTTGGTGCTAGCGGGGGGGTCAGATACGCAGTATTTT,CASSLVLAGGSDTQYF
TRBJ2-7,NA,TRBV6-2/TRBV6-3,NA,TGTGCCAGCAGTCGGGCGGGATCTCAGTACGAGCAGTACTTC,CASSRAGSQYEQYF
TRBJ2-7,TRBD1,TRBV19,NA,TGTGCCACCAACCCGGGACAGGGGGGTAGGGAGCAGTACTTC,CATNPGQGGREQYF
TRBJ2-2,NA,TRBV27,NA,TGTGCCAGCAGTTTATCCGCGGGGGCCGCGAACACCGGGGAGCTGTTTTTT,CASSLSAGAANTGELFF
TRBJ1-2,TRBD1,TRBV12-3/TRBV12-4,NA,TGTGCCAGCAGTCCGCAGGGGGACTATGGCTACACCTTC,CASSPQGDYGYTF
TRBJ2-2,TRBD2,TRBV23-1,NA,TGCGCCAGCAGTTCTTGTCGGGCGGGAGCGTACCAATGGAACTACGCCGGGGAGCTGTTTTTT,CASSSCRAGAYQWNYAGELFF
TRBJ1-2,NA,TRBV3-1/TRBV3-2,NA,TGTGCCAGCAATCCGTGGGGGGAAAAGGATGGCTACACCTTC,CASNPWGEKDGYTF
TRBJ1-5,NA,TRBV6-2/TRBV6-3,NA,TGTGCCAGCAGTTACTCGAGTGCGGGTCAGCCCCAGCATTTT,CASSYSSAGQPQHF
TRBJ1-6,NA,TRBV27,once,TGTGCCAGCAGTTCAGACAGGAACCCTAATTCACCCCTCCACTTT,CASSSDRNPNSPLHF
TRBJ1-2,NA,TRBV23-1,NA,TGCGCCAGCAAGCCCGGACCGTACTATGGCTACACCTTC,CASKPGPYYGYTF
TRBJ1-5,NA,TRBV5-1,NA,TGCGCCAGCAGCTTGGAGGGGAGGGGGGCCAATCAGCCCCAGCATTTT,CASSLEGRGANQPQHF
TRBJ2-3,NA,TRBV5-4,NA,TGTGCCAGCAGCTTGACAGCAGGGGGCACAGATACGCAGTATTTT,CASSLTAGGTDTQYF
TRBJ2-7,TRBD2,TRBV7-7,NA,TGTGCTAGCAGCTTAGGGCGGGGGGGCAGGTCCTACGAGCAGTACTTC,CASSLGRGGRSYEQYF
TRBJ1-1,NA,TRBV10-1,once,TGCGCCAGCAGTGAGTCGGGGGGGATTGAAGCTTTCTTT,CASSESGGIEAFF
TRBJ1-5,NA,TRBV19,NA,TGTGCCAGTTCCGCCGGCAATCAGCCCCAGCATTTT,CASSAGNQPQHF
TRBJ1-1,NA,TRBV6-6,NA,TGTGCCAGCAGTGCCGGGGAGGTAGGCGAAGCTTTCTTT,CASSAGEVGEAFF
TRBJ1-4,TRBD1,TRBV5-1,NA,TGCGCCAGCAGCCTCACAGGGGCGCCCCGTGAAAAACTGTTTTTT,CASSLTGAPREKLFF